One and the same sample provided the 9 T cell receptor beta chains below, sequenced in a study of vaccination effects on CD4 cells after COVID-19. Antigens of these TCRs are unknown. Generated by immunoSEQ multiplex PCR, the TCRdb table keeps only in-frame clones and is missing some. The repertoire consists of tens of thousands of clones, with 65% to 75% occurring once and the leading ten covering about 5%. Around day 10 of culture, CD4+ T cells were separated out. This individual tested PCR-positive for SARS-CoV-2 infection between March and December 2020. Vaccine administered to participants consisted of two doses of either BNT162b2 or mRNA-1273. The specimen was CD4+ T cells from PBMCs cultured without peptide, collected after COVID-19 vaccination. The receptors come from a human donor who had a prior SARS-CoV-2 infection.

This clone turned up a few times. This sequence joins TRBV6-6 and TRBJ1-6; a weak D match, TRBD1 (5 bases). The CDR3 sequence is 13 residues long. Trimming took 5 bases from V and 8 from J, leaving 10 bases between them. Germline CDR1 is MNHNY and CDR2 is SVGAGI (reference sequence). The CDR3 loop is CASSLPRDSPLHF. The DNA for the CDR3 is TGTGCCAGCAGTCTACCCAGGGATTCACCCCTCCACTTT.

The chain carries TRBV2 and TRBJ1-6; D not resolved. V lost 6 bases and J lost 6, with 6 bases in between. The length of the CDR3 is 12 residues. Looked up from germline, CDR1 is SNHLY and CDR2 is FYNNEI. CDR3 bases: TGTGCCAGCAGGGTCAGTAATTCACCCCTCCACTTT. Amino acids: CASRVSNSPLHF. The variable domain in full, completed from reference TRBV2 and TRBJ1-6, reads EPEVTQTPSHQVTQMGQEVILRCVPISNHLYFYWYRQILGQKVEFLVSFYNNEISEKSEIFDDQFSVERPDGSNFTLKIRSTKLEDSAMYFCASRVSNSPLHFGNGTRLTVT.

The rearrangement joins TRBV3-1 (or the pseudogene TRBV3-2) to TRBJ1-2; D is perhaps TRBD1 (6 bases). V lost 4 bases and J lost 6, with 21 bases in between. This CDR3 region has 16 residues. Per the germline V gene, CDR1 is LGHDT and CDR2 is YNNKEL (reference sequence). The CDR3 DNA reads TGTGCCAGCAGCCTACTTCCTGGGGGGCATAGGCATGGCTACACCTTC. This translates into CASSLLPGGHRHGYTF.

For the CDR3, the DNA is TGTGCCAGCTCACCGATAGCGGATCAAGAGACCCAGTACTTC. Amino acid sequence: CASSPIADQETQYF. The chain links TRBV18 to TRBJ2-5; possibly TRBD2 for D (6 bases). From germline, CDR1 is KGHSH and CDR2 LQKENI. The CDR3 loop spans 14 amino acids. Trimming shortened V by 3 bases and J by 2 bases, and 10 bases separated the two germline ends.

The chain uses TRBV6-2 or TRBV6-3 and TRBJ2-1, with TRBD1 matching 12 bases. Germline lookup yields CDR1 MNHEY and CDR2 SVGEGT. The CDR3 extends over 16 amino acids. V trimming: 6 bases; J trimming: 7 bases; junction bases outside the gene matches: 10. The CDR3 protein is CASSKPGTGGFNEQFF. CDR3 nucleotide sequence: TGTGCCAGCAGCAAACCCGGGACAGGGGGCTTTAATGAGCAGTTCTTC.

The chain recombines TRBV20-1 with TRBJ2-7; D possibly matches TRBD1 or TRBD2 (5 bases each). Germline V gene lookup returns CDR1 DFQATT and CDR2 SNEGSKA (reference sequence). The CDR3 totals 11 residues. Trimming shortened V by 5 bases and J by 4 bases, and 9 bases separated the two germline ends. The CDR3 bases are TGCAGTGCTTCGGGGACGTACGAGCAGTACTTC. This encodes CSASGTYEQYF.

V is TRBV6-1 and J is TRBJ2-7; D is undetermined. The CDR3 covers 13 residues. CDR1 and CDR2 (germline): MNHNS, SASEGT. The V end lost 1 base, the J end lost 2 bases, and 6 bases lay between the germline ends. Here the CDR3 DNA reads TGTGCCAGCAGTGAAGTTAACCCCTACGAGCAGTACTTC. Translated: CASSEVNPYEQYF.

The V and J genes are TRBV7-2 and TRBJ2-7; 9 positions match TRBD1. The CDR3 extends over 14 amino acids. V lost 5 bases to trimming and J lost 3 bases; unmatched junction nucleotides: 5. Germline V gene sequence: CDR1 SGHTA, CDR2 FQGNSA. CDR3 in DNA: TGTGCCAGCAGCCCCAGACAGGGGGTCTACGAGCAGTACTTC. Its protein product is CASSPRQGVYEQYF.

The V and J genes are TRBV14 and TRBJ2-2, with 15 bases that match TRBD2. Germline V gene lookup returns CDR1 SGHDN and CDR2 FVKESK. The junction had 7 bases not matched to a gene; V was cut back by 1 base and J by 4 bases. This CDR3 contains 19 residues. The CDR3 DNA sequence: TGTGCCAGCAGCCAAGCGGGACTAGCGGGGGGCCTGATCACCGGGGAGCTGTTTTTT. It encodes CASSQAGLAGGLITGELFF. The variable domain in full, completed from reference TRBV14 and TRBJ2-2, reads EAGVTQFPSHSVIEKGQTVTLRCDPISGHDNLYWYRRVMGKEIKFLLHFVKESKQDESGMPNNRFLAERTGGTYSTLKVQPAELEDSGVYFCASSQAGLAGGLITGELFFGEGSRLTVL.